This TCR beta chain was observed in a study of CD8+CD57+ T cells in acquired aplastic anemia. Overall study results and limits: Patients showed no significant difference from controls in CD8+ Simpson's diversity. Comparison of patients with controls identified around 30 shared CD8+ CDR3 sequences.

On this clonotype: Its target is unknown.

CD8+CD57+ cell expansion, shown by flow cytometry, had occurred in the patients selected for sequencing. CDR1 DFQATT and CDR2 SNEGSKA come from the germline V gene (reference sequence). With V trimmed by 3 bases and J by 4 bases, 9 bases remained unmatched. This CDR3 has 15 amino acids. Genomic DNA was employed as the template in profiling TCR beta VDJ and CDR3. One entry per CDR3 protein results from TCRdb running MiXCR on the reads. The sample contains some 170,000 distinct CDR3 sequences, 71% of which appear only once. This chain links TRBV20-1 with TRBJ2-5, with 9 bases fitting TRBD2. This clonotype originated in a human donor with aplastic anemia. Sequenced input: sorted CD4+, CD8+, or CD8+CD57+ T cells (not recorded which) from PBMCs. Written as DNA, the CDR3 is TGCAGTGCTAGTTCCCTGCGGGGGGGGGGAGAGACCCAGTACTTC. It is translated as CSASSLRGGGETQYF.